The clone carrying this T cell receptor (beta chain) was recorded a few times. These data are taken from a study of CD8 T cells in ankylosing spondylitis. TCRdb re-derived calls from the 5' RACE reads in MiXCR, one entry per CDR3 protein. The sample includes hundreds of thousands of distinct CDR3 sequences, around 20% of them seen just once. The sequencing sample was made of blood, either unsorted or a sorted T cell fraction (not recorded which). The origin of this receptor is a male donor with ankylosing spondylitis or in good health (not recorded which).

The CDR3 region has the DNA TGTGCCAGCAGTTACTCGGTGAATGAGCAGTTCTTC. Protein product: CASSYSVNEQFF. The V call is TRBV6-2 or TRBV6-3, the J call TRBJ2-1, with D unclear. V lost 0 bases and J lost 7, with 4 bases in between. The CDR3 is 12 amino acids. Germline CDR1 is MNHEY and CDR2 is SVGEGT.